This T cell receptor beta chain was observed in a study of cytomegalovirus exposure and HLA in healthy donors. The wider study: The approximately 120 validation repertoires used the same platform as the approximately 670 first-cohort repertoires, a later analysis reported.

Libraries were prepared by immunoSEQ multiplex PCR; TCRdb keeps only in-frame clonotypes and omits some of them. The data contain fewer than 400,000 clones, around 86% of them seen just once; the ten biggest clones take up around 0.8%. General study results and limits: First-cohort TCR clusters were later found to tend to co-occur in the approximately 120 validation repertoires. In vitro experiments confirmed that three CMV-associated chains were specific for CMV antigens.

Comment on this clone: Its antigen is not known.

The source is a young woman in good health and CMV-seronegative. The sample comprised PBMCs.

The CDR3 loop is CACLPKGAQETQYF. DNA of the CDR3: TGTGCCTGTCTCCCCAAGGGGGCTCAAGAGACCCAGTACTTC. This chain connects TRBV30 to TRBJ2-5; 7 bases match TRBD1. CDR1 and CDR2 from the germline V gene are GTSNPN and SVGIG (reference sequence). The CDR3 runs to 14 residues. The ends lost 6 bases at V and 2 bases at J; junction bases unmatched: 9.